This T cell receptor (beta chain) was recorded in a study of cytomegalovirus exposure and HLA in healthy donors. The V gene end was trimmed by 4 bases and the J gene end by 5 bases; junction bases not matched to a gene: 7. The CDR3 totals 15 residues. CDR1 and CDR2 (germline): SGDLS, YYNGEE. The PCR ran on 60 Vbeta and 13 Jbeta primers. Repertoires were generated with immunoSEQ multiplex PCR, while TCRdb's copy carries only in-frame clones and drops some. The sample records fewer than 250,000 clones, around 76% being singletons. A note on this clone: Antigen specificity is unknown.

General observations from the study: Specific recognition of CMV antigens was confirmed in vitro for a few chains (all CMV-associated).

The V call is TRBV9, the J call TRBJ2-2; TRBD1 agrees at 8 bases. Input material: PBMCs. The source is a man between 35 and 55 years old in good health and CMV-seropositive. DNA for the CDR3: TGTGCCAGCAGCCCTACAGGGGGTGGGACCGGGGAGCTGTTTTTT. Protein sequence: CASSPTGGGTGELFF.